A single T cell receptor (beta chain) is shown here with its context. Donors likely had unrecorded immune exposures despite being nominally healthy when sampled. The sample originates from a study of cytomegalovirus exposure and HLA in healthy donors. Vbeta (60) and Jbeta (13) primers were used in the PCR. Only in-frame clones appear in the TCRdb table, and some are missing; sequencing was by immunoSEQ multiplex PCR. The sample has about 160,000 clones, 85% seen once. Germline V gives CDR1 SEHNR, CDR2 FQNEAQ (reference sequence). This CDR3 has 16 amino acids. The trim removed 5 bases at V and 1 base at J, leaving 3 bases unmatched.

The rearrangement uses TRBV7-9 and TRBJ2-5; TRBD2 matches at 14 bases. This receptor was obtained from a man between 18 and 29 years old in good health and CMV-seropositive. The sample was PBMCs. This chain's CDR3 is CASSPGLAGGQETQYF. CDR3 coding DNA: TGTGCCAGCAGCCCAGGACTAGCGGGGGGCCAAGAGACCCAGTACTTC.